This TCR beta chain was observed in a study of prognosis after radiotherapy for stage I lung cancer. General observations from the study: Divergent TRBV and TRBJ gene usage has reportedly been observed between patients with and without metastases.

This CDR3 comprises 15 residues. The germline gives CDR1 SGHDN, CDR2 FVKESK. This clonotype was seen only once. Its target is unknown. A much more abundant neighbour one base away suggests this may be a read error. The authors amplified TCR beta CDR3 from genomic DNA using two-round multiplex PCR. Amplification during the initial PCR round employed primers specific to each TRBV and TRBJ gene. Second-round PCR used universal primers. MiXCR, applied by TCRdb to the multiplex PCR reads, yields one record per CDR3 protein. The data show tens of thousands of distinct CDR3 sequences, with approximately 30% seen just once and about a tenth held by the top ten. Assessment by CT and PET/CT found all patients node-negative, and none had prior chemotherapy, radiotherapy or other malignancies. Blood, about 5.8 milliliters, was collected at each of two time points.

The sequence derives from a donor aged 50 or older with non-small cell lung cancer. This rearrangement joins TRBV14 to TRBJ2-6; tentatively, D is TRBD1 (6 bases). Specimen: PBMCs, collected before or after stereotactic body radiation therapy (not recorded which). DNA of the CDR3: TGTGCCAGCAGCCCCCCAGGGTCAGGGGACAACGTCCTGACTTTC. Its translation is CASSPPGSGDNVLTF. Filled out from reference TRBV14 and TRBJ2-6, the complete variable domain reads EAGVTQFPSHSVIEKGQTVTLRCDPISGHDNLYWYRRVMGKEIKFLLHFVKESKQDESGMPNNRFLAERTGGTYSTLKVQPAELEDSGVYFCASSPPGSGDNVLTFGAGSRLTVL.